This TCR beta chain derives from a study of OX40 agonist ivuxolimab in advanced cancers. Study context: Three individuals attained partial responses, comprising one hepatocellular carcinoma case and two cutaneous melanoma cases.

V lost 4 bases and J 3 bases, leaving 10 bases between the germline ends. This CDR3 contains 14 residues. The germline V gene has CDR1 MDHEN and CDR2 SYDVKM. Notes on the study in general: Individuals who were partial responders at 0.1-3.0 mg/kg had clonal expansion that ranked among the lowest.

Concerning this clone: What it recognizes is unknown.

Here immunoSEQ multiplex PCR was the method, and the copy in TCRdb shows in-frame clones only, minus some. The table has about 77,000 clones, 85% to 90% seen once. The TCR sequence derives from an adult with an advanced solid tumor such as melanoma, head and neck, liver or kidney cancer. The specimen was CD4+ or CD8+ T cells sorted from blood, collected in a trial of the OX40 agonist ivuxolimab. The chain couples TRBV28 to TRBJ1-5; a weak D match, TRBD1 (6 bases). The CDR3 nucleotides are TGTGCCAGCAGTTGGACAGAGTTCAATCAGCCCCAGCATTTT. It is translated as CASSWTEFNQPQHF.